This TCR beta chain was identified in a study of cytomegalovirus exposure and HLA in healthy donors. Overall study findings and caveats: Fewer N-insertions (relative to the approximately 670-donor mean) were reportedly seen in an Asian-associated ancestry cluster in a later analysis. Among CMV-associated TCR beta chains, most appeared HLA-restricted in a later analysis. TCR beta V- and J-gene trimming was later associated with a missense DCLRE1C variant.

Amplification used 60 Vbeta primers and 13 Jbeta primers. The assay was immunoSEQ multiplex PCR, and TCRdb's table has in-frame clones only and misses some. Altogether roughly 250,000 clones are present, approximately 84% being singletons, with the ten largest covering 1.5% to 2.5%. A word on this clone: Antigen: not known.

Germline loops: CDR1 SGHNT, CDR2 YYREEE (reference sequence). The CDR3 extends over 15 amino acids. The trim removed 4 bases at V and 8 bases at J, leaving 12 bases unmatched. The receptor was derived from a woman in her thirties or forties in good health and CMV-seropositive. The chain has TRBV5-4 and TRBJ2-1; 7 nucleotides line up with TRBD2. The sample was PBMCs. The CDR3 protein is CASSPGGTVKDEQFF. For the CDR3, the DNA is TGTGCCAGCAGCCCGGGGGGAACAGTCAAGGATGAGCAGTTCTTC.